A single T cell receptor beta chain is shown here with its context. The antigen is unknown. These data originate in a study of cytomegalovirus exposure and HLA in healthy donors. The overall study: Falling in the Caucasian-associated ancestry cluster were about four fifths of approximately 410 genotyped donors.

Looked up from germline, CDR1 is MDHEN and CDR2 is SYDVKM. V lost 10 bases and J lost 8, with 17 bases in between. The CDR3 loop spans 13 amino acids. Study observations and caveats: In the analysis, some V segments, TRBV6-2 and TRBV6-3 included, were excluded as indistinguishable.

Primers included in the PCR were 60 Vbeta and 13 Jbeta primers. Clones were read by immunoSEQ multiplex PCR, and TCRdb kept only the in-frame ones, dropping some. The table lists 150,000 to 200,000 clones, about 80% of them singletons, with approximately 1.4% in the top ten. The specimen sequenced was PBMCs. The rearrangement links TRBV28 to TRBJ1-4, with no clear D. This clonotype was sampled from a girl aged 5-17 years in good health and CMV-seropositive. The CDR3 bases are TGTGCCACCTCCTGGGGAGTAGGAGAAAAACTGTTTTTT. Translation: CATSWGVGEKLFF.